The next 10 T cell receptor beta chains were all read from a single sample in a study of T-cell reconstitution after alpha-beta-depleted transplantation in children. The library targeted TCRbeta and was prepared with unique molecular identifiers. TCRdb re-derived calls from the PCR reads in MiXCR, one entry per CDR3 protein. The sample has 450,000 to 550,000 distinct CDR3 sequences, approximately 10% seen once. Sequencing used PBMCs, mostly from graft donor cells, obtained 180 days after TCRalphabeta/CD19-depleted stem cell transplant. These receptors were taken from a female patient younger than 10 who had a stem cell transplant for aplastic anemia, so the T cells may come from the graft donor.

This chain joins TRBV10-3 and TRBJ2-1; 7 bases line up with TRBD2. The V gene's germline CDR1 is ENHRY and CDR2 SYGVKD. This CDR3 has 14 amino acids. Trimming removed 2 bases from V and 9 bases from J; junction bases left unmatched: 7. The CDR3 loop reads CAISERQAGSEQFF. CDR3 coding DNA: TGTGCCATCAGTGAGAGGCAAGCGGGAAGTGAGCAGTTCTTC.

The genes are TRBV7-9 and TRBJ2-4; D is undetermined. CDR1 is SEHNR, CDR2 FQNEAQ, per germline (reference sequence). There are 16 residues in the CDR3. V lost 4 bases and J 0 bases, leaving 13 bases between the germline ends. CDR3: CASSSPRMGAKNIQYF. CDR3 nucleotides: TGTGCCAGCAGCTCTCCGAGGATGGGAGCCAAAAACATTCAGTACTTC.

This chain uses TRBV12-3 or TRBV12-4 with TRBJ1-4; no firm D call. This CDR3 contains 13 residues. Between the trimmed V and J ends, which lost 3 bases and 14 bases, there was a span of 16 bases. CDR3 amino acids: CASSFRGGLGLFF. The DNA for the CDR3 is TGTGCCAGCAGTTTTCGGGGAGGACTAGGTCTGTTTTTT.

This clonotype was picked up many times. The rearrangement joins TRBV4-1 to TRBJ2-2; D is unclear. Germline V gene sequence: CDR1 MGHRA, CDR2 YSYEKL. The CDR3 is 11 amino acids. V gave up 3 bases and J gave up 8 bases, with 4 bases separating them. The CDR3 coding sequence is TGCGCCAGCAGCCACCATGGGGAGCTGTTTTTT. It translates to CASSHHGELFF.

The chain employs TRBV5-6 and TRBJ2-7, with TRBD1 as a possible D gene (5 bases). Trimming cost V 1 base and J 7 bases, with 18 bases left between them. Germline CDR1 is SGHDT and CDR2 is YYEEEE. The CDR3 contains 15 residues. Here the CDR3 DNA reads TGTGCCAGCAGCTTGATTCGACAGCTATCTGAGGAGCAGTACTTC. Its protein is CASSLIRQLSEEQYF.

This clonotype was picked up a small number of times. The chain links TRBV7-9 to TRBJ2-7; D is ambiguous. Trimming cost V 1 base and J 2 bases, with 3 bases left between them. Germline lookup yields CDR1 SEHNR and CDR2 FQNEAQ (reference sequence). The CDR3 runs to 12 residues. The chain's CDR3 is CASSLVPYEQYV. CDR3 bases: TGTGCCAGCAGCTTAGTCCCCTACGAGCAGTACGTC.

Of note for this clonotype: The junction departs from the called germline gene at one end, perhaps through a read error. This chain connects TRBV20-1 to TRBJ2-1; 8 bases are shared with TRBD2. CDR1 is DFQATT, CDR2 SNEGSKA, per germline (reference sequence). The CDR3 runs to 16 residues. The CDR3 DNA reads TGCTGTGCTAGCTCGGCAACGGGAGGGCCCGTATATGAGCAGTTCTTC. This encodes CCASSATGGPVYEQFF.

J is TRBJ2-7 and V is TRBV5-1, with D unresolved. The germline V and J ends were trimmed by 4 bases and 4 bases, with 9 bases remaining between them. Per the germline V gene, CDR1 is SGHRS and CDR2 is YFSETQ. This CDR3 contains 12 residues. The CDR3 sequence: CASSPGEYEQYF. In DNA, the CDR3 is TGCGCCAGCAGCCCTGGTGAGTACGAGCAGTACTTC.

The rearrangement uses TRBV9 and TRBJ2-1; weak D call: TRBD1 (6 bases). Germline CDR1 and CDR2: SGDLS and YYNGEE. The CDR3 sequence is 15 residues long. Trimming took off 1 base at V and 10 bases at J, with 18 bases between the two ends. CDR3 region: CASSVSGTQRTEQFF. The CDR3 DNA reads as TGTGCCAGCAGCGTATCCGGGACACAAAGGACCGAGCAGTTCTTC.

This chain connects TRBV7-9 to TRBJ1-2; 9 nucleotides match TRBD1. The CDR3 is made up of 15 amino acids. Germline CDR1 reads SEHNR; CDR2 reads FQNEAQ (reference sequence). After removal of 5 bases from V and 2 bases from J, the junction contained 6 bases not matched to a gene. CDR3 coding DNA: TGTGCCAGCAGCGGGCGGGACAGGGCCAACTATGGCTACACCTTC. This encodes CASSGRDRANYGYTF. The full variable domain, its missing parts supplied by reference TRBV7-9 and TRBJ1-2, is DTGVSQNPRHKITKRGQNVTFRCDPISEHNRLYWYRQTLGQGPEFLTYFQNEAQLEKSRLLSDRFSAERPKGSFSTLEIQRTEQGDSAMYLCASSGRDRANYGYTFGSGTRLTVV.